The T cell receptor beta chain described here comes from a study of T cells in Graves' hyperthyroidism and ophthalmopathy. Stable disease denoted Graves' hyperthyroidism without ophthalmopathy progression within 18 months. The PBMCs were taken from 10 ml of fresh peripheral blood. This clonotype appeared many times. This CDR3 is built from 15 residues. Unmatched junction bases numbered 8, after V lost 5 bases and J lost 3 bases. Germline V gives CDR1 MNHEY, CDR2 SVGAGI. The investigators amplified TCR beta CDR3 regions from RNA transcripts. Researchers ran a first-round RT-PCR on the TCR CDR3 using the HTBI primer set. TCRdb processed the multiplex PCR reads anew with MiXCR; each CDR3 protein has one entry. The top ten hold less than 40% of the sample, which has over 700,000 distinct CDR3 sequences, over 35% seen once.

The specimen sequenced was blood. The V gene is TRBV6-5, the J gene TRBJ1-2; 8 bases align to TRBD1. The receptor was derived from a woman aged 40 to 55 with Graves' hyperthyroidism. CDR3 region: CASSDDRGSDYGYTF. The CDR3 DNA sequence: TGTGCCAGCAGTGACGACAGGGGATCTGACTATGGCTACACCTTC.